This entry concerns a single T cell receptor beta chain. Libraries were prepared by immunoSEQ multiplex PCR; TCRdb keeps only in-frame clonotypes and omits some of them. The repertoire holds about 150,000 clones, with 93% as singletons. The sample belongs to a study of control samples from healthy donors and cancer patients. Germline V CDR1 and CDR2: SGHAT, FQNNGV. V shed 5 bases and J 1 base; nucleotides not matched to a gene: 4. The CDR3 contains 14 residues. This sequence originates from a man aged 50-59 years in good health. The sample consisted of blood. This chain links TRBV11-2 with TRBJ2-5, with 7 bases lining up with TRBD2. CDR3 in amino acids: CASSRSGFQETQYF. CDR3 sequence (DNA): TGTGCCAGCAGCCGTAGCGGGTTCCAAGAGACCCAGTACTTC.